This T cell receptor beta chain derives from a study of blood T cell repertoires in COVID-19. J gave up 4 bases and V 8 bases, and 7 bases lay outside the gene matches. The CDR3 runs 13 residues. Germline CDR1 reads GTSNPN; CDR2 reads SVGIG (reference sequence). The protocol was immunoSEQ multiplex PCR, while the TCRdb copy is restricted to in-frame clones and leaves out a portion. Altogether 180,000 or so clones are present, 85% to 90% being singletons, with the ten largest covering approximately 0.62%. In this sample, this clone turned up a few times. The chain uses TRBV30 and TRBJ1-4; 7 bases fit TRBD1. Material: peripheral blood. This TCR was sampled from a man over 45 with acute or convalescent COVID-19. The CDR3 is CAGSQGFNEKLFF. Here the CDR3 DNA reads TGTGCCGGGTCACAGGGGTTTAATGAAAAACTGTTTTTT.